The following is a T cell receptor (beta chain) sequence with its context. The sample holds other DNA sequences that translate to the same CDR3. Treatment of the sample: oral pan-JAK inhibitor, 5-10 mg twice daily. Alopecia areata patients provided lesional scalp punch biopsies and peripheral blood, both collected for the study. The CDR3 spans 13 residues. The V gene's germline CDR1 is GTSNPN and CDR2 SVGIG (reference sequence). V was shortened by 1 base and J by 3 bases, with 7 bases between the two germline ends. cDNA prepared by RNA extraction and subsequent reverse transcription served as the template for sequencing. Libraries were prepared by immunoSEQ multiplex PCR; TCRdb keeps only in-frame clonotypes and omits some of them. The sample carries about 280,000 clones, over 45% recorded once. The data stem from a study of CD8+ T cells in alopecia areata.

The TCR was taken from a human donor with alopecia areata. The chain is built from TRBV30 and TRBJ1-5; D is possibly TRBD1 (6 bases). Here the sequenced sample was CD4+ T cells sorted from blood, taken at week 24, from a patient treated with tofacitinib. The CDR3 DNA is TGTGCCTGGAGTGCAGGGGCCAATCAGCCCCAGCATTTT. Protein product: CAWSAGANQPQHF.